Listed below are T cell receptor beta chains from one sample, sequenced in a study of T-cell memory formation after mild COVID-19. Using its own MiXCR run on the 5' RACE reads, TCRdb lists one record per CDR3 protein. Of 100,000 to 150,000 distinct CDR3 sequences in the sample, about a sixth were seen once. The sequencing input was PBMCs or a T cell subset sorted from them (not recorded which). The receptors shown here come from a man between 18 and 29 years old who had mild COVID-19 (a few samples of this study predate the infection). Cell type and time point are not known. The CDR3 runs from the conserved cysteine through the conserved F or W. A D gene is named only where the DNA matches it firmly. Clone size is not always given. Where it is, it says once, few, many or a class for expanded clones.

V gene: TRBV5-1; CDR3 length: 15; clone size: .; D gene: TRBD1; J gene: TRBJ2-3; CDR3 protein: CASSQGTGHGDTQYF; CDR3 DNA: TGCGCCAGCAGCCAGGGGACAGGGCATGGAGATACGCAGTATTTT
V gene: TRBV7-8; CDR3 length: 14; clone size: few; D gene: TRBD1; J gene: TRBJ1-1; CDR3 protein: CASSRDRGNTEAFF; CDR3 DNA: TGTGCCAGCAGCCGGGACAGGGGGAACACTGAAGCTTTCTTT
V gene: TRBV27; CDR3 length: 16; clone size: .; D gene: .; J gene: TRBJ2-2; CDR3 protein: CASSSPSGTATGELFF; CDR3 DNA: TGTGCCAGCAGTTCCCCATCCGGGACGGCTACCGGGGAGCTGTTTTTT
V gene: TRBV7-2; CDR3 length: 17; clone size: few; D gene: .; J gene: TRBJ2-2; CDR3 protein: CASSLRAQGSYTGELFF; CDR3 DNA: TGTGCCAGCAGCTTAAGGGCCCAGGGGTCTTACACCGGGGAGCTGTTTTTT
V gene: TRBV5-1; CDR3 length: 11; clone size: few; D gene: .; J gene: TRBJ1-1; CDR3 protein: CASSSEGGAFF; CDR3 DNA: TGCGCCAGCAGCTCGGAGGGAGGGGCTTTCTTT
V gene: TRBV7-7; CDR3 length: 15; clone size: few; D gene: TRBD2; J gene: TRBJ2-3; CDR3 protein: CASSPTSGGPDTQYF; CDR3 DNA: TGTGCCAGCAGCCCGACTAGCGGGGGTCCTGATACGCAGTATTTT
V gene: TRBV29-1; CDR3 length: 12; clone size: .; D gene: .; J gene: TRBJ1-3; CDR3 protein: CSVVIPGNTIYF; CDR3 DNA: TGCAGCGTTGTAATCCCCGGAAACACCATATATTTT
V gene: TRBV10-3; CDR3 length: 15; clone size: .; D gene: .; J gene: TRBJ1-2; CDR3 protein: CAISDRTPTNYGYTF; CDR3 DNA: TGTGCCATCAGTGACAGGACCCCGACTAACTATGGCTACACCTTC
V gene: TRBV5-6; CDR3 length: 15; clone size: .; D gene: TRBD1; J gene: TRBJ2-5; CDR3 protein: CASSRRTGAGETQYF; CDR3 DNA: TGTGCCAGCAGCCGTCGGACAGGGGCGGGCGAGACCCAGTACTTC
V gene: TRBV5-4; CDR3 length: 15; clone size: .; D gene: .; J gene: TRBJ2-3; CDR3 protein: CASRSGTTSTDTQYF; CDR3 DNA: TGTGCCAGCAGATCCGGGACAACCAGCACAGATACGCAGTATTTT
V gene: TRBV6-1; CDR3 length: 16; clone size: .; D gene: .; J gene: TRBJ2-5; CDR3 protein: CASSEAGLWGRETQYF; CDR3 DNA: TGTGCCAGCAGTGAAGCTGGTCTTTGGGGGCGAGAGACCCAGTACTTC
V gene: TRBV9; CDR3 length: 19; clone size: few; D gene: TRBD2; J gene: TRBJ2-2; CDR3 protein: CASSPPGGGGARYTGELFF; CDR3 DNA: TGTGCCAGCAGCCCACCTGGGGGCGGGGGGGCCCGGTACACCGGGGAGCTGTTTTTT
V gene: TRBV18; CDR3 length: 15; clone size: few; D gene: TRBD1; J gene: TRBJ1-1; CDR3 protein: CASSATGTANTEAFF; CDR3 DNA: TGTGCCAGCTCAGCGACCGGGACAGCGAACACTGAAGCTTTCTTT
V gene: TRBV18; CDR3 length: 14; clone size: many; D gene: .; J gene: TRBJ2-2; CDR3 protein: CASSPLEVTGELFF; CDR3 DNA: TGTGCCAGCTCACCACTGGAGGTTACCGGGGAGCTGTTTTTT
V gene: TRBV6-2/TRBV6-3; CDR3 length: 13; clone size: .; D gene: .; J gene: TRBJ2-3; CDR3 protein: CASSNPSTDTQYF; CDR3 DNA: TGTGCCAGCTCGAATCCGAGCACAGATACGCAGTATTTT
V gene: TRBV4-3; CDR3 length: 14; clone size: few; D gene: .; J gene: TRBJ2-5; CDR3 protein: CASSQEGRTGTQYF; CDR3 DNA: TGCGCCAGCAGCCAAGAAGGAAGGACGGGGACCCAGTACTTC
V gene: TRBV20-1; CDR3 length: 12; clone size: .; D gene: .; J gene: TRBJ2-3; CDR3 protein: CSATPSGDTQYF; CDR3 DNA: TGCAGTGCTACCCCCTCGGGAGATACGCAGTATTTT
V gene: TRBV7-3; CDR3 length: 14; clone size: few; D gene: TRBD2; J gene: TRBJ2-1; CDR3 protein: CASSLAGGGYEQFF; CDR3 DNA: TGTGCCAGCAGCTTAGCGGGGGGCGGCTATGAGCAGTTCTTC
V gene: TRBV5-1; CDR3 length: 16; clone size: many; D gene: TRBD2; J gene: TRBJ2-1; CDR3 protein: CASSLEGTSLYNEQFF; CDR3 DNA: TGCGCCAGCAGCTTGGAGGGGACTAGCTTATACAATGAGCAGTTCTTC
V gene: TRBV5-1; CDR3 length: 16; clone size: many; D gene: .; J gene: TRBJ2-3; CDR3 protein: CASSSGEVRNTDTQYF; CDR3 DNA: TGCGCCAGCAGCTCGGGGGAGGTTCGGAACACAGATACGCAGTATTTT
V gene: TRBV3-1; CDR3 length: 14; clone size: few; D gene: .; J gene: TRBJ2-2; CDR3 protein: CASSQDSYTGELFF; CDR3 DNA: TGTGCCAGCAGCCAAGACAGCTACACCGGGGAGCTGTTTTTT
V gene: TRBV4-2; CDR3 length: 16; clone size: .; D gene: TRBD2; J gene: TRBJ2-3; CDR3 protein: CASSHEGLAGEDTQYF; CDR3 DNA: TGTGCCAGCAGCCACGAGGGACTAGCGGGGGAAGATACGCAGTATTTT
V gene: TRBV6-5; CDR3 length: 14; clone size: few; D gene: .; J gene: TRBJ2-2; CDR3 protein: CASKAGANTGELFF; CDR3 DNA: TGTGCCAGCAAAGCAGGGGCGAACACCGGGGAGCTGTTTTTT
V gene: TRBV4-1; CDR3 length: 14; clone size: few; D gene: .; J gene: TRBJ2-7; CDR3 protein: CASSQFRTGPRQYF; CDR3 DNA: TGCGCCAGCAGCCAATTCCGTACGGGACCTCGGCAGTACTTC
V gene: TRBV29-1; CDR3 length: 13; clone size: few; D gene: .; J gene: TRBJ1-1; CDR3 protein: CSVEDWGLGWAFF; CDR3 DNA: TGCAGCGTTGAAGACTGGGGCCTAGGATGGGCTTTCTTT
V gene: TRBV12-3/TRBV12-4; CDR3 length: 13; clone size: many; D gene: .; J gene: TRBJ2-5; CDR3 protein: CASKWGSHGTQYF; CDR3 DNA: TGTGCCAGCAAGTGGGGGAGCCACGGGACCCAGTACTTC
V gene: TRBV20-1; CDR3 length: 15; clone size: few; D gene: TRBD2; J gene: TRBJ2-1; CDR3 protein: CSARDLLAGFGEQFF; CDR3 DNA: TGCAGTGCTAGAGATCTGTTAGCGGGGTTCGGTGAGCAGTTCTTC
V gene: TRBV7-2; CDR3 length: 15; clone size: .; D gene: .; J gene: TRBJ2-5; CDR3 protein: CASSVRQGGTETQYF; CDR3 DNA: TGTGCCAGCAGCGTAAGACAGGGAGGGACAGAGACCCAGTACTTC
V gene: TRBV20-1; CDR3 length: 13; clone size: few; D gene: .; J gene: TRBJ1-5; CDR3 protein: CSAKREGNQPQHF; CDR3 DNA: TGCAGTGCTAAGAGAGAGGGCAATCAGCCCCAGCATTTT
V gene: TRBV7-2; CDR3 length: 16; clone size: few; D gene: TRBD1; J gene: TRBJ1-4; CDR3 protein: CASSLRQGEGNEKLFF; CDR3 DNA: TGTGCCAGCAGCTTAAGACAGGGGGAAGGGAATGAAAAACTGTTTTTT
V gene: TRBV3-1; CDR3 length: 16; clone size: .; D gene: TRBD1; J gene: TRBJ1-2; CDR3 protein: CASSPTSGQGGYGYTF; CDR3 DNA: TGTGCCAGCAGCCCCACCTCTGGACAGGGCGGCTATGGCTACACCTTC
V gene: TRBV11-3; CDR3 length: 12; clone size: .; D gene: .; J gene: TRBJ2-1; CDR3 protein: CASSSGLNEQFF; CDR3 DNA: TGTGCCAGCAGCTCCGGGCTCAATGAGCAGTTCTTC
V gene: TRBV7-2; CDR3 length: 16; clone size: few; D gene: .; J gene: TRBJ2-3; CDR3 protein: CASSFSGGLSTDTQYF; CDR3 DNA: TGTGCCAGCAGCTTTTCCGGGGGGCTTAGCACAGATACGCAGTATTTT
V gene: TRBV6-5; CDR3 length: 13; clone size: few; D gene: .; J gene: TRBJ1-1; CDR3 protein: CASSYDMNTEAFF; CDR3 DNA: TGTGCCAGCAGTTACGATATGAACACTGAAGCTTTCTTT
V gene: TRBV5-1; CDR3 length: 15; clone size: .; D gene: .; J gene: TRBJ2-1; CDR3 protein: CASSTWPGTYNEQFF; CDR3 DNA: TGCGCCAGCAGCACTTGGCCGGGGACCTACAATGAGCAGTTCTTC
V gene: TRBV12-3/TRBV12-4; CDR3 length: 14; clone size: many; D gene: TRBD1; J gene: TRBJ2-7; CDR3 protein: CASSSGTGIYEQYF; CDR3 DNA: TGTGCCAGCAGTTCGGGGACAGGGATCTACGAGCAGTACTTC
V gene: TRBV20-1; CDR3 length: 15; clone size: .; D gene: .; J gene: TRBJ1-1; CDR3 protein: CSARDFGHSYTEAFF; CDR3 DNA: TGCAGTGCTAGAGATTTCGGGCACTCCTACACTGAAGCTTTCTTT